This T cell receptor (beta chain) was captured by sequencing in a study of STAT5B mutations in CD4+ large granular lymphocyte leukemia. Study-wide results and caveats: Main leukemic clonotypes were patient-specific, but roughly 26% appeared at low frequency elsewhere. Data were not HLA-matched across samples. Top patient clones used TRBV06 genes more often: 8/27 versus 2/35 in controls. Patient CD4-sorted repertoires stayed more clonal than healthy ones after leukemic-clone removal.

Trimming pared 1 base from V and 6 bases from J, leaving 12 bases between. This CDR3 has 14 amino acids. Germline assignment: CDR1 GTSNPN and CDR2 SVGIG (reference sequence). Clones were read by immunoSEQ multiplex PCR, and TCRdb kept only the in-frame ones, dropping some. The data hold about 21,000 clones, with just over 70% observed a single time. Comment on this clone: The target antigen is unknown.

The sequenced material came from CD4+ T cells from blood buffy coats. The chain couples TRBV30 to TRBJ1-4; D is perhaps TRBD1 (6 bases). This receptor was identified in a human donor in good health. CDR3 bases: TGTGCCTGGAGTGCAGGGAGGGGGGATGAAAAACTGTTTTTT. It is translated as CAWSAGRGDEKLFF.